This T cell receptor (beta chain) was profiled in a study of blood T cell repertoires in COVID-19. Profiling relied on immunoSEQ multiplex PCR, and the TCRdb table lists in-frame clones only, not all of them. The sample has about 270,000 clones; roughly nine tenths are singletons. This TCR came from a woman in her 30s with COVID-19, enrolled during active disease. Sequencing was performed on peripheral blood.

CDR3 protein: CSVLLPGKRYGYTF. The CDR3, as DNA: TGCAGCGTTCTTCTGCCGGGGAAGCGGTATGGCTACACCTTC. V and J are TRBV29-1 and TRBJ1-2, with no clear D. Germline CDR1 SQVTM, CDR2 ANQGSEA. V shed 5 bases and J shed 5 bases, with 18 bases lying between them. The CDR3 covers 14 residues.